These 22 T cell receptor beta chains were sequenced from one sample in a study of shared clonotypes between healthy human individuals. CD8 cells classed as naive were CD45RO-negative and positively selected for CCR7, excluding terminally differentiated effector memory CD45RA+ cells. Sequencing was performed with immunoSEQ multiplex PCR; in TCRdb, only in-frame clones are kept and a portion is missing. The sample consists of around 2.1 million clones, roughly 91% of them appearing once. What was sequenced was naive CD8+ T cells from PBMCs. All receptors come from a man younger than 35 in good health. Some clones in this sample may be carry-over from other donors' samples.

This clone was observed once. This chain joins TRBV5-6 and TRBJ2-7; D is unresolved. V lost 0 bases to trimming and J lost 1 base, with 8 bases between them. The CDR3 sequence is 14 residues long. Germline values: CDR1 SGHDT, CDR2 YYEEEE. The CDR3 DNA is TGTGCCAGCAGCTTGGGGGTCAGATCCTACGAGCAGTACTTC. It yields the protein CASSLGVRSYEQYF.

This clone was recorded a few times. The rearrangement joins TRBV4-1 to TRBJ1-2, with 7 bases aligning to TRBD1. V was clipped by 4 bases and J by 4 bases; unmatched bases: 9. The CDR3 has 15 residues. The germline gives CDR1 MGHRA, CDR2 YSYEKL. In DNA form, the CDR3 reads TGCGCCAGCAGCCTGAATGGACAGGTTGGCTATGGCTACACCTTC. Amino acid sequence: CASSLNGQVGYGYTF.

The CDR3 sequence: CASSGGGRVSDTQYF. CDR3 bases: TGTGCCAGCAGCGGCGGGGGCAGGGTGTCAGATACGCAGTATTTT. The rearrangement uses TRBV9 and TRBJ2-3, with D perhaps matching TRBD2 (7 bases). CDR3 length: 15 amino acids. The V end lost 3 bases, the J end lost 4 bases, and 15 bases lay between the germline ends. In germline, CDR1 is SGDLS, CDR2 YYNGEE. The variable domain in full, with the rest retrieved from reference TRBV9 and TRBJ2-3, is DSGVTQTPKHLITATGQRVTLRCSPRSGDLSVYWYQQSLDQGLQFLIQYYNGEERAKGNILERFSAQQFPDLHSELNLSSLELGDSALYFCASSGGGRVSDTQYFGPGTRLTVL.

The chain is built from TRBV19 and TRBJ2-3; TRBD1 matches 7 bases. Unmatched junction bases numbered 4, after V lost 5 bases and J lost 2 bases. The V gene's germline CDR1 is LNHDA and CDR2 SQIVND (reference sequence). The CDR3 has 14 residues. CDR3 coding DNA: TGTGCCAGTAGTCCGGGACAGCCCACAGATACGCAGTATTTT. It codes for CASSPGQPTDTQYF. The variable domain in full, with the rest retrieved from reference TRBV19 and TRBJ2-3, is DGGITQSPKYLFRKEGQNVTLSCEQNLNHDAMYWYRQDPGQGLRLIYYSQIVNDFQKGDIAEGYSVSREKKESFPLTVTSAQKNPTAFYLCASSPGQPTDTQYFGPGTRLTVL.

The rearrangement links TRBV13 to TRBJ2-3, with 8 bases that match TRBD2. The CDR3 consists of 16 residues. The V and J ends lost 5 bases and 4 bases, in that order; junction bases with no gene match: 11. Germline values: CDR1 PRHDT, CDR2 FYEKMQ (reference sequence). CDR3 loop: CASSRYREGGADTQYF. CDR3 sequence (DNA): TGTGCCAGCAGCAGATACCGGGAGGGCGGCGCAGATACGCAGTATTTT.

This chain links TRBV9 with TRBJ2-7; TRBD2 aligns across 8 bases. The CDR3 loop spans 14 amino acids. CDR1 and CDR2 from the germline V gene are SGDLS and YYNGEE. V gave up 4 bases and J gave up 3 bases; unmatched junction bases: 6. In DNA, the CDR3 is TGTGCCAGCAGCCCTAGCGGGCGGGACTACGAGCAGTACTTC. Translation: CASSPSGRDYEQYF.

The rearrangement uses TRBV28 and TRBJ1-1, with unresolved D. Germline lookup yields CDR1 MDHEN and CDR2 SYDVKM. Trimming shortened V by 8 bases and J by 6 bases, and 37 bases separated the two germline ends. The CDR3 loop spans 20 amino acids. Here the CDR3 reads CASPPPFRLVGKLPRAEAFF. The DNA for the CDR3 is TGTGCCAGCCCCCCTCCGTTTAGATTGGTGGGGAAGTTGCCTAGGGCTGAAGCTTTCTTT.

The V gene is TRBV29-1, the J gene TRBJ2-7, with D possibly matching TRBD2 (6 bases). Germline CDR1 reads SQVTM; CDR2 reads ANQGSEA. CDR3 size: 16 residues. Trimming removed 7 bases from V and 4 bases from J, with 26 bases in between. The CDR3 loop is CSGQASVENPKYEQYF. Written as DNA, the CDR3 is TGCAGCGGGCAGGCTAGCGTAGAAAATCCCAAATACGAGCAGTACTTC.

The chain recombines TRBV28 with TRBJ2-3, with 9 positions matching TRBD2. Germline V CDR1 and CDR2: MDHEN, SYDVKM. J was trimmed by 7 bases and V by 6 bases; bases with no gene match: 23. The CDR3 is 19 amino acids. CDR3 sequence: CASSPRGGRAYPPLYTQYF. DNA for the CDR3: TGTGCCAGCAGCCCTCGTGGCGGGAGGGCCTACCCTCCTCTATATACGCAGTATTTT.

As concerns this clone: This sample also contains other DNA sequences that code for the same CDR3. The V gene is TRBV7-2, the J gene TRBJ1-5, with no clear D. Trimming removed 0 bases from V and 0 bases from J, with 6 bases in between. Germline CDR1 reads SGHTA; CDR2 reads FQGNSA. The CDR3 extends over 15 amino acids. The CDR3 here is CASSLATYSNQPQHF. In DNA form, the CDR3 reads TGTGCCAGCAGCTTAGCTACCTATAGCAATCAGCCCCAGCATTTT.

The V gene is TRBV27, the J gene TRBJ1-2, with a tentative D call TRBD1 (5 bases). The germline V gene has CDR1 MNHEY and CDR2 SMNVEV (reference sequence). This CDR3 comprises 18 residues. Trimming cost V 0 bases and J 2 bases, with 19 bases left between them. In DNA form, the CDR3 reads TGTGCCAGCAGTTTATCGGGGACGGGTGGGGTTGCCAACTATGGCTACACCTTC. It is translated as CASSLSGTGGVANYGYTF.

The chain employs TRBV5-6 and TRBJ2-3, with 8 bases identical to TRBD2. This CDR3 region has 19 residues. The V and J ends lost 0 bases and 4 bases, in that order; junction bases with no gene match: 16. Germline CDR1 SGHDT, CDR2 YYEEEE. This CDR3 reads CASSLDVVSERERPDTQYF. CDR3 DNA: TGTGCCAGCAGCTTGGACGTCGTCTCTGAGCGGGAGAGGCCAGATACGCAGTATTTT.

Here the CDR3 DNA reads TGTGCCAGCAGCCTTACGTTGGTCGCCGAGCAGTACTTC. Its protein product is CASSLTLVAEQYF. This chain connects TRBV11-1 to TRBJ2-7; no clear D. CDR3 length equals 13 residues. With 5 bases removed from V and 6 bases from J, the gap between germline ends came to 14 bases. CDR1 and CDR2 from the germline V gene are SGHAT and FQDESV (reference sequence). Filled out from reference TRBV11-1 and TRBJ2-7, the complete variable domain reads EAEVAQSPRYKITEKSQAVAFWCDPISGHATLYWYRQILGQGPELLVQFQDESVVDDSQLPKDRFSAERLKGVDSTLKIQPAELGDSAMYLCASSLTLVAEQYFGPGTRLTVT.

This clone was observed once. The chain uses TRBV4-1 and TRBJ2-7; 7 bases map to TRBD1. Germline V gives CDR1 MGHRA, CDR2 YSYEKL. This CDR3 spans 15 amino acids. The trim removed 5 bases at V and 3 bases at J, leaving 10 bases unmatched. The CDR3 reads CASSSPGQPVYEQYF. CDR3 DNA: TGCGCCAGCAGCTCACCGGGACAGCCGGTCTACGAGCAGTACTTC.

The count of this clone is one. J is TRBJ1-2 and V is TRBV5-1; D not certain. CDR3 length: 14 residues. Per the germline V gene, CDR1 is SGHRS and CDR2 is YFSETQ. Deletions cut 3 bases from V and 7 bases from J, with 16 bases between. DNA for the CDR3: TGCGCCAGCAGCTGGGAGGGAATTATTGGTGGCTACACCTTC. Translating gives CASSWEGIIGGYTF.

The chain carries TRBV28 and TRBJ1-5; weak D call: TRBD1 (5 bases). The V and J ends lost 6 bases and 4 bases respectively, with 19 bases between them. Germline values: CDR1 MDHEN, CDR2 SYDVKM. The CDR3 is made up of 16 amino acids. CDR3 DNA: TGTGCCAGCAGCCCCGGGACGTCGGGGACGAATCAGCCCCAGCATTTT. Residues: CASSPGTSGTNQPQHF.

V gene TRBV5-3 combines with J gene TRBJ2-2, with 8 positions matching TRBD1. TRBV5-3 is an ORF; its function is uncertain. The CDR3 covers 16 residues. V shed 4 bases and J 5 bases; nucleotides not matched to a gene: 10. CDR3 protein: CARSPPDRVRTGELFF. CDR3 nucleotides: TGTGCCAGAAGCCCCCCGGACAGGGTACGGACCGGGGAGCTGTTTTTT.

In the case of this clone: This specimen includes other DNA sequences encoding the same CDR3. The chain uses TRBV4-1 and TRBJ2-7; D remains ambiguous. The CDR3 sequence is 14 residues long. The V gene lost 1 base and the J gene lost 1 base, with 8 bases spanning the gap. In germline, CDR1 is MGHRA, CDR2 YSYEKL. In DNA, the CDR3 is TGCGCCAGCAGCCAAGGCGGTGAATCCTACGAGCAGTACTTC. Translated, it gives CASSQGGESYEQYF.

The chain joins TRBV11-3 to TRBJ2-7; TRBD1 might be the D (5 bases). The germline CDR1 and CDR2 sequences are SGHNT and YENEEA. The CDR3 loop spans 15 amino acids. The germline V and J ends were trimmed by 5 bases and 5 bases, with 19 bases remaining between them. The CDR3: CASSGLTELKDEQYF. CDR3 sequence (DNA): TGTGCCAGCAGCGGCTTGACAGAGTTGAAGGACGAGCAGTACTTC.

The chain is built from TRBV29-1 and TRBJ2-7; the D gene is possibly TRBD1 (6 bases). Per germline, CDR1 SQVTM and CDR2 ANQGSEA. V dropped 4 bases and J dropped 4 bases, with 20 bases sitting between them. The CDR3 is 15 residues long. CDR3 amino acids: CSVVGVTGEGYEQYF. The CDR3 bases are TGCAGCGTTGTGGGTGTGACAGGAGAGGGTTACGAGCAGTACTTC.

This clone appeared a single time. This rearrangement joins TRBV5-6 to TRBJ2-7; possible D gene TRBD2, 6 bases. The CDR3 extends over 14 amino acids. Trimming removed 3 bases at V and 0 bases at J, with 10 bases between. Germline loops: CDR1 SGHDT, CDR2 YYEEEE. This CDR3 is CASSWDSDSYEQYF. DNA of the CDR3: TGTGCCAGCAGCTGGGACTCCGACTCCTACGAGCAGTACTTC.

The sample holds a few counts of this clone. This rearrangement joins TRBV6-5 to TRBJ1-1; 7 bases match TRBD1. Looked up from germline, CDR1 is MNHEY and CDR2 is SVGAGI. The CDR3 extends over 15 amino acids. Germline trimming cut 6 bases from V and 7 bases from J; bases unmatched to any gene: 14. CDR3 protein: CASSGATGKGLEAFF. The CDR3 DNA reads as TGTGCCAGCAGCGGAGCGACAGGGAAAGGCCTTGAAGCTTTCTTT.